This paragraph covers one T cell receptor (beta chain) sequence. Its antigen is undetermined. Other DNA sequences in this sample translate to the same CDR3. This sample was taken from a study of OX40 agonist ivuxolimab in advanced cancers. At the level of the study: Ivuxolimab is an agonistic anti-OX40 (CD134) antibody, and patients were treated with it. Patients received intravenous ivuxolimab every 2 weeks at 0.01 to 10 mg/kg.

Study findings and constraints: At doses 0.1 to 3.0 mg/kg, CD4+ and CD8+ clones expanded. Some nonresponders likewise displayed low normalized T-cell clonal expansion.

Clones were read by immunoSEQ multiplex PCR, and TCRdb kept only the in-frame ones, dropping some. In the table there are over 40,000 clones, 70% to 90% of which are singletons. This CDR3 has 14 amino acids. Germline CDR1 is SGHTA and CDR2 is FQGTGA. V gave up 5 bases and J gave up 1 base, with 9 bases separating them. Sequencing was performed on CD4+ or CD8+ T cells sorted from blood, taken in a trial of the OX40 agonist ivuxolimab. The chain carries TRBV7-3 and TRBJ2-1; the D gene is possibly TRBD1 (6 bases). The TCR was taken from an adult with an advanced solid tumor such as melanoma, head and neck, liver or kidney cancer. The chain's CDR3 is CASSPQGSYNEQFF. CDR3 in DNA: TGTGCCAGCAGCCCACAGGGATCCTACAATGAGCAGTTCTTC. Together with reference TRBV7-3 and TRBJ2-1, the CDR3 gives the full variable domain: GAGVSQTPSNKVTEKGKYVELRCDPISGHTALYWYRQSLGQGPEFLIYFQGTGAADDSGLPNDRFFAVRPEGSVSTLKIQRTERGDSAVYLCASSPQGSYNEQFFGPGTRLTVL.